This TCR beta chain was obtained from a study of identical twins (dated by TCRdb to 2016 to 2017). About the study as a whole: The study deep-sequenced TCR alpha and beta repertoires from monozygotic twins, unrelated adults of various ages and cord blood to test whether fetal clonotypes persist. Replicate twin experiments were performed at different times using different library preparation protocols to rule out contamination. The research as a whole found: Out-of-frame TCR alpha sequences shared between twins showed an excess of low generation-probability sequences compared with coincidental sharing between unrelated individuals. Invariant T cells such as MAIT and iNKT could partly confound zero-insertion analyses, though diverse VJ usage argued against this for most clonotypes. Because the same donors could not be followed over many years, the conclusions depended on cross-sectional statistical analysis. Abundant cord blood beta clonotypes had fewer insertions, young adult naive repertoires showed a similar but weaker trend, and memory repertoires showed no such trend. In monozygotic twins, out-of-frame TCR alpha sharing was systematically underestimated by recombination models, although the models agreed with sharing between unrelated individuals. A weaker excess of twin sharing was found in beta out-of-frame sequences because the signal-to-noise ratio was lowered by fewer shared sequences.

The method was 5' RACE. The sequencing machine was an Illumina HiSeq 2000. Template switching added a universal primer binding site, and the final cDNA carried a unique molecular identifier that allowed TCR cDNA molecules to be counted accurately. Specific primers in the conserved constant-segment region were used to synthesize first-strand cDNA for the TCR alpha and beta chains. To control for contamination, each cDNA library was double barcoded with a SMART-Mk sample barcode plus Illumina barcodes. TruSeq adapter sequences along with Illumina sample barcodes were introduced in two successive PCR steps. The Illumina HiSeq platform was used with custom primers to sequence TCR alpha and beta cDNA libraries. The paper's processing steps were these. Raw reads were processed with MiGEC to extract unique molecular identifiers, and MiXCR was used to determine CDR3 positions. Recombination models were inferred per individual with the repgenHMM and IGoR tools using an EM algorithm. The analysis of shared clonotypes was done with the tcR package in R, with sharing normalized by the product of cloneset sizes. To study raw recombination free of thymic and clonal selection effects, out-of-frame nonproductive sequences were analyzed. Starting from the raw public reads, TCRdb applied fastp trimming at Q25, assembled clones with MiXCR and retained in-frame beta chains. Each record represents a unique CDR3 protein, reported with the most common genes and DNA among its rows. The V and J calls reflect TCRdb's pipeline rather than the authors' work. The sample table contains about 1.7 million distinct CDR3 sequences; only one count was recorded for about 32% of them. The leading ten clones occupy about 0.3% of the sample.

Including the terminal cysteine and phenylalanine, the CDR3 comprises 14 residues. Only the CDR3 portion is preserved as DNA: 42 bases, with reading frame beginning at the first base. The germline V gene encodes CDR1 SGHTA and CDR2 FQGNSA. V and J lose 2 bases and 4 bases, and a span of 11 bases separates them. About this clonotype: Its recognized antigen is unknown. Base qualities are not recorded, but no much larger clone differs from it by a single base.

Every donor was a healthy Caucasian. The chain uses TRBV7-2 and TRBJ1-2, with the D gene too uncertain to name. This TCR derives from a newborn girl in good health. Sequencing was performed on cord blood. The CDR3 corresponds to CASSLRPEIYGYTF. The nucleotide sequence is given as TGTGCCAGCAGCTTAAGGCCGGAAATCTATGGCTACACCTTC.